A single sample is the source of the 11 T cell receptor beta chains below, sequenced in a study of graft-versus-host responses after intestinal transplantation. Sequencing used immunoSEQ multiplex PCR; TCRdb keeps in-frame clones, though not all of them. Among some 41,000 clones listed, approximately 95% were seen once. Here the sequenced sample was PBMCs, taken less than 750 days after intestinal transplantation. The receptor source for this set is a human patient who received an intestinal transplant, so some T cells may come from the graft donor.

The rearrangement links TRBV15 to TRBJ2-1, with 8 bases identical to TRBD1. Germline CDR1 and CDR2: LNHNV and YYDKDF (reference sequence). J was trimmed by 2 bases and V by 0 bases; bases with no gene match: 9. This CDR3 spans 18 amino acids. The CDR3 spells CATSREKPGQGTYNEQFF. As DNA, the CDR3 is TGTGCCACCAGCAGAGAGAAACCCGGACAGGGAACCTACAATGAGCAGTTCTTC.

CDR3 sequence reads: CASIAGGRETQYF. CDR3 nucleotide sequence: TGTGCCAGCATAGCGGGAGGGAGAGAGACCCAGTACTTC. This rearrangement joins TRBV28 to TRBJ2-5; TRBD2 matches at 11 bases. CDR3 size: 13 residues. The J segment lost 4 bases and the V segment lost 7 bases, leaving 2 bases of the junction unmatched. CDR1 and CDR2 from the germline V gene are MDHEN and SYDVKM.

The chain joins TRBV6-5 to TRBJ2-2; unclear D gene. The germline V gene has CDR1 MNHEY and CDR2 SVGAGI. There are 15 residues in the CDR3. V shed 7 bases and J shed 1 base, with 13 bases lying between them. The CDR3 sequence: CASTNQQWNTGELFF. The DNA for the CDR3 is TGTGCCAGCACCAATCAGCAGTGGAACACCGGGGAGCTGTTTTTT.

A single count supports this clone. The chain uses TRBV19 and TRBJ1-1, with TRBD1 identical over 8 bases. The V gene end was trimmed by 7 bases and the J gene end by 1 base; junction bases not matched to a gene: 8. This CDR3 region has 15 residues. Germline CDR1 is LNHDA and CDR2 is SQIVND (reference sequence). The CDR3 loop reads CASTNQGARNTEAFF. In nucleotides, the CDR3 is TGTGCCAGTACTAATCAGGGGGCGCGGAACACTGAAGCTTTCTTT.

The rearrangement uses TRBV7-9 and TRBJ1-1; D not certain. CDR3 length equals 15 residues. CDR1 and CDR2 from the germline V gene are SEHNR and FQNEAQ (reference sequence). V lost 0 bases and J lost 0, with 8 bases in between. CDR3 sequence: CASSLAGWMNTEAFF. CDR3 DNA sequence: TGTGCCAGCAGCTTAGCGGGGTGGATGAACACTGAAGCTTTCTTT.

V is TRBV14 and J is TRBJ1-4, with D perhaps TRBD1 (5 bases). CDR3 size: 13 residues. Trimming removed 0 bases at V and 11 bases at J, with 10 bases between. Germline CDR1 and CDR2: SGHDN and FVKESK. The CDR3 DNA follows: TGTGCCAGCAGCCAAGATATCGGGGACAAACTGTTTTTT. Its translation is CASSQDIGDKLFF.

CDR3 sequence: CASSQEGWGREPQHF. The CDR3 bases are TGCGCCAGCAGCCAAGAAGGGTGGGGGAGGGAGCCCCAGCATTTT. This rearrangement joins TRBV4-1 to TRBJ1-5; possible D gene TRBD1, 5 bases. The CDR3 sequence is 15 residues long. Trimming left V 0 bases short and J 8 bases short, with 14 bases between. The germline CDR1 and CDR2 sequences are MGHRA and YSYEKL.

The CDR3 DNA sequence: TGCGCCAGCAGCCCAAGACTCCCACCTTATGGCTCTGGAAACACCATATATTTT. It codes for CASSPRLPPYGSGNTIYF. The chain is built from TRBV4-1 and TRBJ1-3; D not resolved. Germline CDR1 reads MGHRA; CDR2 reads YSYEKL. The CDR3 consists of 18 residues. V gave up 4 bases and J gave up 0 bases, with 19 bases separating them.

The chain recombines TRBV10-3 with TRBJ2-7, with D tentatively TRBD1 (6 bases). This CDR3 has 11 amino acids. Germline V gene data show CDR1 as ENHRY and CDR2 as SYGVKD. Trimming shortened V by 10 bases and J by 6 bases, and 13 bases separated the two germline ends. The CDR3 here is CATTGYGEQYF. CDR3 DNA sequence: TGTGCCACTACAGGGTATGGCGAGCAGTACTTC.

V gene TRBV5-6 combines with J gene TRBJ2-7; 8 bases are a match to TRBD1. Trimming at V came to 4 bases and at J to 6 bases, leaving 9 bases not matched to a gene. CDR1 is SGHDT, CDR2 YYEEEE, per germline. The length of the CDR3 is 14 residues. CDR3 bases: TGTGCCAGCAGCCCGTACCAGGGGGCTCTCGAGCAGTACTTC. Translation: CASSPYQGALEQYF.

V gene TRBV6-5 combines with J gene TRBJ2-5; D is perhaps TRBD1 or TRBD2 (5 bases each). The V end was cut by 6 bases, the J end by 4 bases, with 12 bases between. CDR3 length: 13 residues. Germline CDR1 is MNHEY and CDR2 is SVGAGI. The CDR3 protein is CASSFWGRETQYF. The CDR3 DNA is TGTGCCAGCAGCTTCTGGGGGAGAGAGACCCAGTACTTC.